This is a list of T cell receptor beta chains from one sample in a study of tumor-infiltrating lymphocytes in primary liver carcinoma. One entry per CDR3 protein, called by TCRdb with MiXCR from the multiplex PCR reads. The sample yields 150,000 to 200,000 distinct CDR3 sequences, 85% seen once. Specimen: tumor tissue from primary liver carcinoma. Receptor source: a man between 40 and 49 years old with primary liver carcinoma and hepatitis B virus infection. The CDR3 runs from the conserved cysteine through the conserved F or W. Fields, in order: CDR3 length, J gene, clone size, V gene, D gene, CDR3 DNA, CDR3 protein. The D gene is left open where the match is weak. Clone size is not always given. Where it is, it says once, few, many or a class for expanded clones.

17 TRBJ1-2 NA TRBV7-9 NA TGTGCCAGCAGCTCCAGACGCCATGGGGGGCGCAACTATGGCTACACCTTC CASSSRRHGGRNYGYTF
13 TRBJ1-5 NA TRBV12-3/TRBV12-4 TRBD1 TGTACCAGCAGTTCAGGGATGGGACAGCCCCATCACTTT CTSSSGMGQPHHF
14 TRBJ1-1 NA TRBV4-2 NA TGTGCCAGCAACCAAGATCGGGGGAACATTGAAGCTTTCTTT CASNQDRGNIEAFF
13 TRBJ2-1 NA TRBV12-3/TRBV12-4 NA TGTGCCAGCAGTGTCCTCCTAGAGTGTGAGCAGTTCTTC CASSVLLECEQFF
15 TRBJ1-5 NA TRBV5-4 NA TGTGCCAGCAGCTTGGGGGATTATAGCAGTCAGCCCCAGCATTTT CASSLGDYSSQPQHF
15 TRBJ2-2 NA TRBV19 NA TGTGCCAGTAGTCCGCAGGGGCTGGGCACCGGGGAGCTGTTTTTT CASSPQGLGTGELFF
13 TRBJ1-2 NA TRBV10-2 NA TGCCCCAGCAGTGAAATCATTAACTATGACTACACCTTC CPSSEIINYDYTF
13 TRBJ2-4 NA TRBV29-1 NA TGCAGCGTTGAAGGACCCGGTCGTAACATTCAGTATTTC CSVEGPGRNIQYF
16 TRBJ2-7 NA TRBV5-5 NA TGTGCCAGCAGCTGGGTTATAAGAGTGGGAGTATGGGAGCAGTACTTC CASSWVIRVGVWEQYF
12 TRBJ1-2 NA TRBV6-1 TRBD1 TGTGCCAGCGGTGAAGACAGGGGGCGGAACACCTTC CASGEDRGRNTF
14 TRBJ2-5 NA TRBV6-1 NA TGTGCCAGCAATATAGGACAAGTTCGAGAGACCCAGTACTTC CASNIGQVRETQYF
16 TRBJ1-3 NA TRBV5-1 TRBD1 TGCGCCAGCAGCGAAGACAGGGCGCGCTCTGGAAACACCATATATTTT CASSEDRARSGNTIYF
15 TRBJ2-1 NA TRBV6-2/TRBV6-3 NA TGTACCAGCAGTCCTCCTGACAGAGATGCCAAAGAGCAGTTCTTC CTSSPPDRDAKEQFF
11 TRBJ1-2 few TRBV29-1 NA TGCAGCGGAGGATTGAACTATGGCTACACCTTC CSGGLNYGYTF
14 TRBJ1-2 NA TRBV29-1 NA TGCATCGTCAAGCTTGGACTGTCGATCTATGGCTACACCTTC CIVKLGLSIYGYTF
15 TRBJ2-1 NA TRBV6-2/TRBV6-3 TRBD1 TGTGCCAGCAGAAAGACCGGGACAGGGCCCAGTGAGCAGTTCTTC CASRKTGTGPSEQFF
14 TRBJ2-3 once TRBV29-1 NA TGCAGCGTCACTCTAGCGCGAGTAACAGATACGCAGTACTTT CSVTLARVTDTQYF
15 TRBJ1-4 NA TRBV20-1 NA TGCAGTGCTCCCCAAGCGGGGGGGGTCCATGAAAAACTGTTTTTT CSAPQAGGVHEKLFF
16 TRBJ2-6 once TRBV19 NA TGTGCCAGTAGTCCGAAACAGGCTCAAGGGACCAACGTCCTGACTTTC CASSPKQAQGTNVLTF
14 TRBJ2-7 NA TRBV28 NA TGTGCCAGCAGTCTAACGACGGGAAGAAACGAGCAGTACTTC CASSLTTGRNEQYF
16 TRBJ2-1 few TRBV4-1 TRBD1 TGCGCCAGCAGCCAAGAGGCCGCGACAGGGTACAATGAGCAACTCTTC CASSQEAATGYNEQLF
13 TRBJ2-3 NA TRBV14 NA TGTGCCAGCAGCCAAGGTCCGGTGGATATCCAGTATTTT CASSQGPVDIQYF
15 TRBJ2-5 NA TRBV29-1 NA TGCATCGTTGAATCCGCGGAGGGTCGATCGGAGACCCAGTACTTC CIVESAEGRSETQYF
16 TRBJ2-1 NA TRBV11-3 NA TGTGCCGGCACCTTAGCTACTGGGGCAGACTACAATGAGCAATTCTTC CAGTLATGADYNEQFF